A selection of T cell receptor beta chains follows, all from one sample in a study of blood T cell repertoires in COVID-19. The repertoire was sequenced with immunoSEQ multiplex PCR; TCRdb's copy has only in-frame clones and lacks some. The sample includes roughly 260,000 clones, roughly 80% of them seen just once. The material sequenced was peripheral blood. The receptors originated from an elderly woman with active or convalescent COVID-19. Both conserved end residues are part of each CDR3. D genes are given only for firm matches. Clone size is stated in some rows and not others, as once, few, many or a class when expanded.

TRBV7-9	-	TRBJ2-7	15	-	TGTGCCAGCAGCTTACTCGGGGTACCCTATGACGAGCAGTACTTC	CASSLLGVPYDEQYF
TRBV2	-	TRBJ1-1	14	-	TGTGCCAGCAGTGTGGCCCATACATCCACTGAAGCTTTCTTT	CASSVAHTSTEAFF
TRBV9	-	TRBJ1-1	13	-	TGTGCCAGCAGCCCACAGGGCAACACTGAAGCTTTCTTT	CASSPQGNTEAFF
TRBV14	TRBD1	TRBJ2-7	15	once	TGTGCCAGCAGCCAAGGCTACAGGGGATACTACGAGCAGTACTTC	CASSQGYRGYYEQYF
TRBV18	-	TRBJ2-7	11	-	TGTGCCAGCTCACCGGGAGACAACCTCTACTTC	CASSPGDNLYF
TRBV7-9	-	TRBJ2-3	12	-	TGTGCCAGCAGCTACTACACAGATACGCAGTATTTT	CASSYYTDTQYF
TRBV6-5	-	TRBJ1-2	14	-	TGTGCCAGCAGGACCTCATCAACCAGGGGCACAGGCCTCTTC	CASRTSSTRGTGLF
TRBV19	-	TRBJ2-3	13	-	TGTGCCAGTAGTCTCGTTAGTGGTGATACGCAGTATTTT	CASSLVSGDTQYF
TRBV30	-	TRBJ1-6	14	-	TGTGCCTGGACCACGACAGCGGGAACGTCACCCCTCCACTTT	CAWTTTAGTSPLHF
TRBV5-1	TRBD1	TRBJ1-6	17	-	TGCGCCAGCAGCCCCTCTGCGGGACAGGGAGGTAATTCACCCCTCCACTTT	CASSPSAGQGGNSPLHF
TRBV6-5	TRBD1	TRBJ2-1	14	few	TGTGCCAGCGGCCGGACAGGTGTCTACAATGAGCAGTTCTTC	CASGRTGVYNEQFF
TRBV10-3	TRBD1	TRBJ1-4	15	-	TGTGCCATCAGTGAGTCACAGGGGGCAGGTGAAAAACTGTTTTTT	CAISESQGAGEKLFF
TRBV4-1	TRBD2	TRBJ2-7	15	-	TGCGCCAGCAGCCAAGCCGGGACTACGTCCTACGAGCAGTACTTC	CASSQAGTTSYEQYF
TRBV5-1	TRBD1	TRBJ2-1	17	-	TGCGCCAGCAGCTTGGGAGGGGGCCTGAACTCCTACAATGAGCAGTTCTTC	CASSLGGGLNSYNEQFF
TRBV10-3	-	TRBJ1-2	14	few	TGTGCCATCAGTGAGGGGCAGGGGTTGAATGGCTACACCTTC	CAISEGQGLNGYTF
TRBV30	TRBD1	TRBJ1-2	13	-	TGTGCCTGGAGCGACGGGACAGGCTATGGCTACACCTTC	CAWSDGTGYGYTF
TRBV7-6	-	TRBJ2-3	17	-	TGTGCCAGCAGCTTAGGCGGGGCGAGCGGTAGCACAGATACGCAGTATTTT	CASSLGGASGSTDTQYF
TRBV5-4	-	TRBJ2-3	17	once	TGTGCCAGCAGCCCCCCCGGGGAAAGGGGGGGAGCAGATACGCAGTATTTT	CASSPPGERGGADTQYF
TRBV27	-	TRBJ1-5	16	-	TGTGCCAGCAGGGCGGGAGGGCTTCTCCTCAATCAGCCCCAGCATTTT	CASRAGGLLLNQPQHF
TRBV6-1	TRBD1	TRBJ1-5	13	-	TGTGCCAGCAGTGACAGGGGGCGGCAGCCCCAGCATTTT	CASSDRGRQPQHF
TRBV11-3	TRBD2	TRBJ2-1	16	-	TGTGCCAGCAGCGGCGGGGGGGCAGGCTCCTACAATGAGCAGTTCTTC	CASSGGGAGSYNEQFF
TRBV6-2/TRBV6-3	-	TRBJ2-7	11	once	TGTGCCAGCAGTCCCAGCTACGAGCAGTACTTC	CASSPSYEQYF
TRBV6-5	TRBD1	TRBJ2-4	14	-	TGTGCCAGCAGAAGGGACAGGGGGGGGGTATTTCAGTACTTC	CASRRDRGGVFQYF
TRBV6-2/TRBV6-3	TRBD2	TRBJ2-7	15	few	TGTGCCAGCAGTTACGCAGGCGGGGGGGCCTACGAGCAGTACTTC	CASSYAGGGAYEQYF
TRBV27	TRBD2	TRBJ2-5	14	-	TGTGCCAGCAGACTAGCGGGGTTCCAAGAGACCCAGTACTTC	CASRLAGFQETQYF
TRBV5-1	TRBD2	TRBJ2-2	17	-	TGCGCCAGCAGCGAACCACTAGCGGGAGATGTCACCGGGGAGCTGTTTTTT	CASSEPLAGDVTGELFF
TRBV27	-	TRBJ1-2	13	-	TGTGCCAGCAGTTTACACAGGGATTATGGCTACACCTTC	CASSLHRDYGYTF
TRBV9	TRBD1	TRBJ1-1	18	-	TGTGCCAGCAGCGCCCGAACAGGGGGGGAGACTATGAACACTGAAGCTTTCTTT	CASSARTGGETMNTEAFF
TRBV25-1	TRBD1	TRBJ1-4	16	once	TGTGCCAGCAGTGAAGGGACAGGTCAATCAGCAATCAAACTGTTTTTT	CASSEGTGQSAIKLFF
TRBV16	TRBD1	TRBJ2-2	15	-	TGTGCCAGCAGCCAAACGACAGGGGCCACCGGGGAGCTGTTTTTT	CASSQTTGATGELFF
TRBV28	-	TRBJ1-2	14	-	TGTGCCAGCAGTTTCGGACAGTTCTATGGCGGCTACACCTTC	CASSFGQFYGGYTF
TRBV10-3	-	TRBJ1-1	15	once	TGTGCCATCAGTGCGACAGGACCCATGAACACTGAAGCTTTCTTT	CAISATGPMNTEAFF
TRBV2	-	TRBJ2-5	16	-	TGTGCCAGCCAACCAACAAGTCCACCGAATCCGAAGACCCAGTACTTC	CASQPTSPPNPKTQYF
TRBV5-1	-	TRBJ1-4	15	-	TGCGCCAGCAGCTTGGCGGACAGTGCTAATGAAAAACTGTTTTTT	CASSLADSANEKLFF
TRBV6-5	-	TRBJ1-5	11	-	TGTGCCAGCGCTGAGTACCAGCCCCAGCATTTT	CASAEYQPQHF
TRBV5-1	-	TRBJ2-2	16	-	TGCGCCAGCAGCCCGCGGTTGGGGACAAACACCGGGGAGCTGTTTTTT	CASSPRLGTNTGELFF
TRBV19	TRBD1	TRBJ2-7	14	few	TGTGCCAGTAGTCGCGGTTCGACAGGGTCCGAGCAGTACTTC	CASSRGSTGSEQYF
TRBV18	-	TRBJ1-1	16	-	TGTGCCAGCTCACCCGGAGCGGGGGCGCATGCCACTGAAGCTTTCTTT	CASSPGAGAHATEAFF
TRBV24-1	TRBD1	TRBJ1-5	15	many	TGTGCCACCAGTGATAGGGCAGGGGGCCGGCAGCCCCAGCATTTT	CATSDRAGGRQPQHF
TRBV7-9	TRBD1	TRBJ1-2	14	-	TGTGCCAGCAGCCTTACAGGGGTTGACTATGGCTACACCTTC	CASSLTGVDYGYTF
TRBV2	-	TRBJ2-7	11	-	TGTGCCAGCAGTCAAACCTACGAGCAGTACTTC	CASSQTYEQYF
TRBV5-1	TRBD1	TRBJ2-1	15	-	TGCGCCAGCGCCCCCGGGACAGGGATTTACAATGAGCAGTTCTTC	CASAPGTGIYNEQFF
TRBV7-9	-	TRBJ1-2	15	few	TGTGCCAGCAGCTTAGTCGCAGGGGCGGACTATGGCTACACCTTC	CASSLVAGADYGYTF